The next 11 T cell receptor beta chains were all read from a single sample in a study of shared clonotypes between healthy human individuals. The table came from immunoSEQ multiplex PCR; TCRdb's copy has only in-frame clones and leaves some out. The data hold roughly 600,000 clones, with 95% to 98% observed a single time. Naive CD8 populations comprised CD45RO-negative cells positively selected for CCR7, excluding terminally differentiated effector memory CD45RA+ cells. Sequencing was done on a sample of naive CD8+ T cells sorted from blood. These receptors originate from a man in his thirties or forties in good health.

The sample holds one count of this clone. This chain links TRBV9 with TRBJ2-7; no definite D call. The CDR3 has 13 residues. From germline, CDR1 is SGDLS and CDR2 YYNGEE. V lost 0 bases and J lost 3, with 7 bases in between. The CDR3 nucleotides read TGTGCCAGCAGCGTAGGACACGGCTACGAGCAGTACTTC. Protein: CASSVGHGYEQYF.

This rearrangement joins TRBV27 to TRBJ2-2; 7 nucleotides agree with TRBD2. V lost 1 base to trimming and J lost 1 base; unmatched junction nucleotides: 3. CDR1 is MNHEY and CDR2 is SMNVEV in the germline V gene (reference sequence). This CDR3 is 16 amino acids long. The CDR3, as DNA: TGTGCCAGCAGTTTATTGGGGAGGGGGAACACCGGGGAGCTGTTTTTT. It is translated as CASSLLGRGNTGELFF.

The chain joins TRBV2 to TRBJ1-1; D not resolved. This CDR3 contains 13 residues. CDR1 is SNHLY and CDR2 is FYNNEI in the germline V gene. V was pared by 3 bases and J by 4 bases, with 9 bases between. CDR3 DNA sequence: TGTGCCAGCAGTGACCTGCGGCGCACTGAAGCTTTCTTT. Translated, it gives CASSDLRRTEAFF.

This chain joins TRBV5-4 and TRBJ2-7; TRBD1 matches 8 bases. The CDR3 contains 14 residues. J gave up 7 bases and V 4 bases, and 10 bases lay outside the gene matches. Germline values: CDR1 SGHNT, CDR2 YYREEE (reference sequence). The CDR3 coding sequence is TGTGCCAGCAGCCGCGACAGGGGCAGTCGGGAGCAGTACTTC. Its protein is CASSRDRGSREQYF. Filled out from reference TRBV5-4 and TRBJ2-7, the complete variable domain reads ETGVTQSPTHLIKTRGQQVTLRCSSQSGHNTVSWYQQALGQGPQFIFQYYREEENGRGNFPPRFSGLQFPNYSSELNVNALELDDSALYLCASSRDRGSREQYFGPGTRLTVT.

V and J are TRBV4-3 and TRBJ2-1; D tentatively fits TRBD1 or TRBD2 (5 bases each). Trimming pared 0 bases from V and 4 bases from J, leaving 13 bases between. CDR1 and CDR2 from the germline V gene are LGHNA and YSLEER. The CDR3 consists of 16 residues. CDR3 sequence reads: CASSQDRDPPYNEQFF. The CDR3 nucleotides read TGCGCCAGCAGCCAAGATAGGGACCCGCCTTACAATGAGCAGTTCTTC.

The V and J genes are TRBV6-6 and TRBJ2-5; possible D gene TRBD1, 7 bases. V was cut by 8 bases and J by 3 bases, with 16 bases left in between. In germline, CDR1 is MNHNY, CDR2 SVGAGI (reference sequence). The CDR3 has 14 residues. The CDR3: CASGGGLDEETQYF. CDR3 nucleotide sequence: TGTGCCAGCGGAGGGGGCCTTGACGAAGAGACCCAGTACTTC.

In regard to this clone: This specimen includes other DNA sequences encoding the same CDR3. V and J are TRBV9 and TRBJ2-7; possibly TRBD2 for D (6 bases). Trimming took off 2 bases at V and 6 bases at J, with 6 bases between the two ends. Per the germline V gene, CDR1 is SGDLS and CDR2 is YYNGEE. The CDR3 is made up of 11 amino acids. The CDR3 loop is CASSVGGEQYF. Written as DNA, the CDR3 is TGTGCCAGCAGCGTGGGGGGCGAGCAGTACTTC.

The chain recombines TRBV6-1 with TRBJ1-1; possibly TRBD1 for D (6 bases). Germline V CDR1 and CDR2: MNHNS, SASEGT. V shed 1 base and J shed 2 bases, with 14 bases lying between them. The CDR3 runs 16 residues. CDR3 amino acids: CASSEEVPGHNTEAFF. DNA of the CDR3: TGTGCCAGCAGTGAAGAGGTCCCGGGACATAACACTGAAGCTTTCTTT.

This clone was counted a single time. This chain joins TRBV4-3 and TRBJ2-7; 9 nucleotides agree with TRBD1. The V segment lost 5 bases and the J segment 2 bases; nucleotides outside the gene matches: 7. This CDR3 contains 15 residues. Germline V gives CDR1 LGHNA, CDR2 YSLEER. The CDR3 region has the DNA TGCGCCAGCAGCGAAGGGACAGGGAGGCCCTACGAGCAGTACTTC. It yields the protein CASSEGTGRPYEQYF.

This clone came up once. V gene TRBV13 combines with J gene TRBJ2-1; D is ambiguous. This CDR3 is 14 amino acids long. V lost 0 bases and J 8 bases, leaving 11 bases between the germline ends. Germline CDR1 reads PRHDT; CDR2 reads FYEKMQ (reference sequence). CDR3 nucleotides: TGTGCCAGCAGCTTAGGATTGTTCGTCCATGAGCAGTTCTTC. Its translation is CASSLGLFVHEQFF.

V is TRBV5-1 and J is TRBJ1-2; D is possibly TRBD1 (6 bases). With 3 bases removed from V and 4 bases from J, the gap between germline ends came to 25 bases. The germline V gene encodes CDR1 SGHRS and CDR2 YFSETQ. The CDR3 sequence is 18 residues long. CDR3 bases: TGCGCCAGCAGCTCCCGGATTTTAGGGACACAAGAAAGCTATGGCTACACCTTC. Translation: CASSSRILGTQESYGYTF.